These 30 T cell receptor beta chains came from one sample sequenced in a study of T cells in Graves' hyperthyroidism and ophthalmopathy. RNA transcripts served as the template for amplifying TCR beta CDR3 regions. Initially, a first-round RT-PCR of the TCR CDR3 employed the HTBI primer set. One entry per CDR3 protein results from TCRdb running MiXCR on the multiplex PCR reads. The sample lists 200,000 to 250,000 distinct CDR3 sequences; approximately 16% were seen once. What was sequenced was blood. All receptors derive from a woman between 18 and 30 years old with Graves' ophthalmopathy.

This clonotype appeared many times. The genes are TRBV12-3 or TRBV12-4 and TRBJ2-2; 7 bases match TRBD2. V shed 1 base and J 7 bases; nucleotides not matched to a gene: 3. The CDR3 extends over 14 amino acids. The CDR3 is CASSLGLAGGELFF. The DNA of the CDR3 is TGTGCCAGCAGTTTAGGCTTAGCGGGCGGGGAGCTGTTTTTT.

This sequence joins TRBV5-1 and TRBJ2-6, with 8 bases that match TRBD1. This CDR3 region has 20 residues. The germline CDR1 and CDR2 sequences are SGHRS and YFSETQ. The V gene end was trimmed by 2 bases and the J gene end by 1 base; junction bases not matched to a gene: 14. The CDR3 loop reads CASSLTPGQAMPSGANVLTF. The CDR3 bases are TGCGCCAGCAGCTTAACTCCGGGACAGGCAATGCCTTCTGGGGCCAACGTCCTGACTTTC.

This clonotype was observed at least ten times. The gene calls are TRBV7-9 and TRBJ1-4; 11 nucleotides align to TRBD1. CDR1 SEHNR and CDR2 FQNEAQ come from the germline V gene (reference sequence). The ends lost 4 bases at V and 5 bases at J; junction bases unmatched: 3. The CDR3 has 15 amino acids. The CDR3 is CASSSGTGGNEKLFF. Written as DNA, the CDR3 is TGTGCCAGCAGCTCGGGGACAGGGGGGAATGAAAAACTGTTTTTT.

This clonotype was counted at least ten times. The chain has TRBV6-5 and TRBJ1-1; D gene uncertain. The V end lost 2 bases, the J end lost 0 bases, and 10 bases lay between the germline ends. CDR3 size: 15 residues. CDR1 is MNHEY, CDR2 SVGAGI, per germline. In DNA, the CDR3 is TGTGCCAGCAGTTACCGGTCGACCATGAACACTGAAGCTTTCTTT. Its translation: CASSYRSTMNTEAFF.

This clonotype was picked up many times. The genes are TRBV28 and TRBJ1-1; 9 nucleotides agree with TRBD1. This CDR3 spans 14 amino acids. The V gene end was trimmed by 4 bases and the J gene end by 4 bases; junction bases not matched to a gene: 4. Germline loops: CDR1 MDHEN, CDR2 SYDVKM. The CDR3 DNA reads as TGTGCCAGCAGTTCCCACAGGGGGCGCACTGAAGCTTTCTTT. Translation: CASSSHRGRTEAFF.

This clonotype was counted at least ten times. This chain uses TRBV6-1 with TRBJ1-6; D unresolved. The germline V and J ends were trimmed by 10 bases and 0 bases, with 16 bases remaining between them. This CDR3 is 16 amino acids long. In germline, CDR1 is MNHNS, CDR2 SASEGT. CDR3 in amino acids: CATKDGKSSYNSPLHF. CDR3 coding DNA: TGTGCCACCAAGGACGGCAAGAGCTCCTATAATTCACCCCTCCACTTT.

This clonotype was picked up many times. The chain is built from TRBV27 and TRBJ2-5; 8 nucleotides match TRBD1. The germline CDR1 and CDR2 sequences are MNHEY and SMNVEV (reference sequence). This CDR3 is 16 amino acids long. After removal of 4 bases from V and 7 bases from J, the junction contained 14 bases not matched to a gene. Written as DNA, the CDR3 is TGTGCCAGCAGTTCCCAGGGGGCCGGGGACCGAGGGACCCAGTACTTC. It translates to CASSSQGAGDRGTQYF.

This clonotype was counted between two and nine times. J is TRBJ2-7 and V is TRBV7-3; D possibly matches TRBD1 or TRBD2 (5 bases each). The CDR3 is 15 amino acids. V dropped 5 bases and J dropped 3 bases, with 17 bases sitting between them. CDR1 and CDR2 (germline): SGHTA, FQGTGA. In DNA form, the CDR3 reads TGTGCCAGCAGCCGTGACCCGGGACGTAACTACGAGCAGTACTTC. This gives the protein CASSRDPGRNYEQYF.

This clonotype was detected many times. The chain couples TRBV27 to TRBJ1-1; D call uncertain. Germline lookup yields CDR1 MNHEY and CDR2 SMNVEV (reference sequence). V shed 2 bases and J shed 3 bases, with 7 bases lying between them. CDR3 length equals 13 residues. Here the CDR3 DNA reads TGTGCCAGCAGTTTAGAGCGAGACACTGAAGCTTTCTTT. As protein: CASSLERDTEAFF.

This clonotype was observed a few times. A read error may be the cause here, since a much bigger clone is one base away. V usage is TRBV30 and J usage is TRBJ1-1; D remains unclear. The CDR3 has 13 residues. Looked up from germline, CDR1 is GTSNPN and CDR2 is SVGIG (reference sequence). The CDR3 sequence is CAWIKQANTEVFF. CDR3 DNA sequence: TGTGCCTGGATTAAGCAGGCGAACACTGAAGTTTTCTTT.

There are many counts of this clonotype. The DNA for the CDR3 is TGTGCCAGCAGCTTAGGAGAATTGGAGACCCAGTACTTC. Its protein is CASSLGELETQYF. The rearrangement joins TRBV11-3 to TRBJ2-5; D is unresolved. From germline, CDR1 is SGHNT and CDR2 YENEEA. There are 13 residues in the CDR3. Trimming shortened V by 1 base and J by 5 bases, and 8 bases separated the two germline ends. The full variable domain, with the rest looked up from reference TRBV11-3 and TRBJ2-5, is EAGVVQSPRYKIIEKKQPVAFWCNPISGHNTLYWYLQNLGQGPELLIRYENEEAVDDSQLPKDRFSAERLKGVDSTLKIQPAELGDSAVYLCASSLGELETQYFGPGTRLLVL.

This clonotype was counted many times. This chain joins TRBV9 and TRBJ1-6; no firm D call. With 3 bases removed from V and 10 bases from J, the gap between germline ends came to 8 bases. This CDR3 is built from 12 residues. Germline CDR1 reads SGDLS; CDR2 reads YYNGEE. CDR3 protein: CASSGSGSPLHF. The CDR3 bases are TGTGCCAGCAGCGGGTCGGGGTCACCCCTCCACTTT.

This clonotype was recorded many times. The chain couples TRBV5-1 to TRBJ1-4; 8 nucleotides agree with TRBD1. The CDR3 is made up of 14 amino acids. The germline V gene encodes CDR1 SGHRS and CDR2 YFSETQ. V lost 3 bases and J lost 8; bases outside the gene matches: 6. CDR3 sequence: CASSSQGDGEKLFF. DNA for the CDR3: TGCGCCAGCAGCTCACAGGGGGACGGAGAAAAACTGTTTTTT.

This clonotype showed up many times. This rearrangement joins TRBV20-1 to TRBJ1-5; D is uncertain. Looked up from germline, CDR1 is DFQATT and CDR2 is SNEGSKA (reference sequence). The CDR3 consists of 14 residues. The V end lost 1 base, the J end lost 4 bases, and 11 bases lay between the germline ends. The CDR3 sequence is CSARGYRTNQPQHF. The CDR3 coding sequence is TGCAGTGCTAGAGGATACAGAACTAATCAGCCCCAGCATTTT.

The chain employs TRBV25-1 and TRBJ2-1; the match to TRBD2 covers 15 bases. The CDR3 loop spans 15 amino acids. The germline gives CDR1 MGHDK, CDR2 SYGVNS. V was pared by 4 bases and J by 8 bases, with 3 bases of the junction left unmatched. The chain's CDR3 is CASSAGTSGRYEQFF. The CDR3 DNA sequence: TGTGCCAGCAGTGCCGGGACTAGCGGGAGGTATGAGCAGTTCTTC.

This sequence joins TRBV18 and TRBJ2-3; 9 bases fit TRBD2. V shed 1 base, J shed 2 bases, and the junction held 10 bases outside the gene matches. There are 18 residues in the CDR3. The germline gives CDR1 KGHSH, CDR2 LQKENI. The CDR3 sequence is CASSPLISSGGSTDTQYF. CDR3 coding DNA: TGTGCCAGCTCACCACTTATAAGCAGCGGGGGGTCCACAGATACGCAGTATTTT.

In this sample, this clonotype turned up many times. The CDR3 region is CASSYEGFGGYTF. The CDR3 bases are TGTGCCAGCAGTTATGAGGGCTTCGGTGGCTACACCTTC. This chain links TRBV6-1 with TRBJ1-2; D is unclear. Germline CDR1 is MNHNS and CDR2 is SASEGT. Trimming cost V 5 bases and J 7 bases, with 14 bases left between them. The CDR3 loop spans 13 amino acids.

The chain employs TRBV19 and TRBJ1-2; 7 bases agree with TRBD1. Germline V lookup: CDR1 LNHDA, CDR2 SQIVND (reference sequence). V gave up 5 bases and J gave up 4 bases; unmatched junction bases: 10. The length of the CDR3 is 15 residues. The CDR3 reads CASSFTLRGGYGYTF. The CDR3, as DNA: TGTGCCAGTAGTTTTACCCTCAGGGGGGGCTATGGCTACACCTTC.

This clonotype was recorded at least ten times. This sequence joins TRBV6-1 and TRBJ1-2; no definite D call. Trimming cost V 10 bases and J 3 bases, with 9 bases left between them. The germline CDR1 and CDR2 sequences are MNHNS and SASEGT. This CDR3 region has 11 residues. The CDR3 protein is CATSDHYGYTF. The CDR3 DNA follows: TGTGCCACGTCGGACCACTATGGCTACACCTTC.

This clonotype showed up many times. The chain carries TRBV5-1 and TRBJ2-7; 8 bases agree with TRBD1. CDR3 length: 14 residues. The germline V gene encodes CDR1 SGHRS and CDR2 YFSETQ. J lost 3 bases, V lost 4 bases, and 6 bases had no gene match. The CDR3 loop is CASSPGQVFYEQYF. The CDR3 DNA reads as TGCGCCAGCAGCCCGGGACAGGTCTTCTACGAGCAGTACTTC.

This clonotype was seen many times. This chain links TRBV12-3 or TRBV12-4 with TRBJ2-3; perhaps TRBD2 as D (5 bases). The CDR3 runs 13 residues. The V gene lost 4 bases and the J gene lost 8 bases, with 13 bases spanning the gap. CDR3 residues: CASSSWTGGTQYF. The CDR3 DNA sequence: TGTGCCAGCAGTTCGTGGACTGGTGGTACGCAGTATTTT.

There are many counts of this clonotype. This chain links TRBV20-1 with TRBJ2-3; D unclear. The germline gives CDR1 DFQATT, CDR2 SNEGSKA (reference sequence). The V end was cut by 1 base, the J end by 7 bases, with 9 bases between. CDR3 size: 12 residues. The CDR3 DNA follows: TGCAGTGCTAGAGCCGCCGCCAATACGCAGTATTTT. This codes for CSARAAANTQYF.

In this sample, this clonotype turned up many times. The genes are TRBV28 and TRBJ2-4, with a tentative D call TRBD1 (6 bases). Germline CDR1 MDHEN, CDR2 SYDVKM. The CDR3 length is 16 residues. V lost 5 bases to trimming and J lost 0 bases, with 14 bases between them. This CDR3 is CASSLTRGSAKNIQYF. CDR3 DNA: TGTGCCAGCAGTCTCACCAGGGGTTCAGCCAAAAACATTCAGTACTTC.

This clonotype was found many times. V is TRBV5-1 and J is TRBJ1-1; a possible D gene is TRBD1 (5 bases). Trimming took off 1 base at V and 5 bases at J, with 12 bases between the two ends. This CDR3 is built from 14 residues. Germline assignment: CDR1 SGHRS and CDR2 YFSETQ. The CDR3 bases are TGCGCCAGCAGCTTGCATCAGGGTTGGACTGAAGCTTTCTTT. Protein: CASSLHQGWTEAFF.

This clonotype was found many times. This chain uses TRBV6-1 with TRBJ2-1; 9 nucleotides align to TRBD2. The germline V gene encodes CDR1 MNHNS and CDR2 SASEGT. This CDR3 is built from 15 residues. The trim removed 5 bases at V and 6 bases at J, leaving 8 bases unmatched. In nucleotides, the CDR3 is TGTGCCAGCAGTTCCGTACCGCGGGAGGGCAATGAGCAGTTCTTC. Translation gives CASSSVPREGNEQFF.

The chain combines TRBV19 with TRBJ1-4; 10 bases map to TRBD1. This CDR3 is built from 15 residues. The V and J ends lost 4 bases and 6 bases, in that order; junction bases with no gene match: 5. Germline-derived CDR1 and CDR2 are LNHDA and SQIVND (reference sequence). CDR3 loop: CASSTRTGGDEKLFF. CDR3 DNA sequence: TGTGCCAGTAGTACCCGGACAGGGGGAGATGAAAAACTGTTTTTT. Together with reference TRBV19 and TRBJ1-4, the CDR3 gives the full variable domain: DGGITQSPKYLFRKEGQNVTLSCEQNLNHDAMYWYRQDPGQGLRLIYYSQIVNDFQKGDIAEGYSVSREKKESFPLTVTSAQKNPTAFYLCASSTRTGGDEKLFFGSGTQLSVL.

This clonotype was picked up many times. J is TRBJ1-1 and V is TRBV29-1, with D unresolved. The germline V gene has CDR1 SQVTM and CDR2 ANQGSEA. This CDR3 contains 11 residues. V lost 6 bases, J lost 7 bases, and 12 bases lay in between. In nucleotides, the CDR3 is TGCAGCGTAAAAGACGTCAATGAAGCTTTCTTT. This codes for CSVKDVNEAFF.

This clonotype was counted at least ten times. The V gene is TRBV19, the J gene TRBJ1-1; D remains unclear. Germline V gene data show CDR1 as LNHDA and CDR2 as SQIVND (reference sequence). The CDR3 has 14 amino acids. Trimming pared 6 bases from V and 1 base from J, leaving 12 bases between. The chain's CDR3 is CASSRLTANTEAFF. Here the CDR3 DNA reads TGTGCCAGTAGCCGACTAACGGCGAACACTGAAGCTTTCTTT.

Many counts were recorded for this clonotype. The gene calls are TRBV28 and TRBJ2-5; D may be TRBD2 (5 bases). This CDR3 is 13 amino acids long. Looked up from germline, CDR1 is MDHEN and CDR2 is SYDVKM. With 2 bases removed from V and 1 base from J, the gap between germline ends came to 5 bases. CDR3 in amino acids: CASSLRGQETQYF. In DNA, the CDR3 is TGTGCCAGCAGTTTACGGGGCCAAGAGACCCAGTACTTC.

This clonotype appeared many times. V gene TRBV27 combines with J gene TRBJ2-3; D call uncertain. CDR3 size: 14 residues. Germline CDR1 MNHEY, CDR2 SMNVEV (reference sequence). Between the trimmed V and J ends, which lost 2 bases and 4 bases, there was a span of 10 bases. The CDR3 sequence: CASSLTSRSDTQYF. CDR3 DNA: TGTGCCAGCAGTTTAACCTCCCGCTCAGATACGCAGTATTTT.